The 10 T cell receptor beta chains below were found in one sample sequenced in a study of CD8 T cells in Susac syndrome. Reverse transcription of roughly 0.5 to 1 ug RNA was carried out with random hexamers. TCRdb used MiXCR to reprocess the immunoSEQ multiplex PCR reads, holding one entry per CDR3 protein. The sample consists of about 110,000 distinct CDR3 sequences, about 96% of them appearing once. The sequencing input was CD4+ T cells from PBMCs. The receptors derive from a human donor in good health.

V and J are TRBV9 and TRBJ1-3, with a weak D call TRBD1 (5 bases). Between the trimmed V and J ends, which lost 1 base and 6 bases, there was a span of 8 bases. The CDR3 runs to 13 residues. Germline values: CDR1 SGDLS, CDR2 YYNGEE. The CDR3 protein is CASSVQGENTIYF. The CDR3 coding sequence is TGTGCCAGCAGCGTACAGGGCGAAAACACCATATATTTT.

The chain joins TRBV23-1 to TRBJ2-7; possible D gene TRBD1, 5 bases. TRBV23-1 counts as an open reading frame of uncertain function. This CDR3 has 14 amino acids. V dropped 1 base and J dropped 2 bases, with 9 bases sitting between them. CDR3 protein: CASSQYDSPYEQYF. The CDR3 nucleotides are TGCGCCAGCAGTCAATACGACAGCCCCTACGAGCAGTACTTC.

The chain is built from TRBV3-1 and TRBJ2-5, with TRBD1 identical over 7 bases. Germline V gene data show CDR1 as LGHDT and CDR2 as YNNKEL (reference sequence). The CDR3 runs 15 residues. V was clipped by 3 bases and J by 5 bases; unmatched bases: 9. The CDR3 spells CASSHDRDGNETQYF. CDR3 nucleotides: TGTGCCAGCAGCCACGACAGGGATGGTAATGAGACCCAGTACTTC.

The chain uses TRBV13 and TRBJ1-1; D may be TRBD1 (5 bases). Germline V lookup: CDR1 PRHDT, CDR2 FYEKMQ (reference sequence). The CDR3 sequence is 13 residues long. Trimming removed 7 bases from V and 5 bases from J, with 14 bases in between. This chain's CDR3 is CASNGGKRTEAFF. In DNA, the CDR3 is TGTGCCAGCAACGGGGGGAAGAGGACTGAAGCTTTCTTT.

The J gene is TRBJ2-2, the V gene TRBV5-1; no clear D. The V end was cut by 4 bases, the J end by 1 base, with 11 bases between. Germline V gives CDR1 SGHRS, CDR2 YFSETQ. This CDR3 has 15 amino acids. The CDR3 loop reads CASSMGSLNTGELFF. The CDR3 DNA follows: TGCGCCAGCAGCATGGGGTCCTTGAACACCGGGGAGCTGTTTTTT.

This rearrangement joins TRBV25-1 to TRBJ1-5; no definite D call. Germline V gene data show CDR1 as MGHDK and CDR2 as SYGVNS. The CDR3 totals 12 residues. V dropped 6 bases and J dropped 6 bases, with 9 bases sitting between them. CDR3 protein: CASRLFPQPQHF. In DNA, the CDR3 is TGTGCCAGCAGATTATTTCCTCAGCCCCAGCATTTT.

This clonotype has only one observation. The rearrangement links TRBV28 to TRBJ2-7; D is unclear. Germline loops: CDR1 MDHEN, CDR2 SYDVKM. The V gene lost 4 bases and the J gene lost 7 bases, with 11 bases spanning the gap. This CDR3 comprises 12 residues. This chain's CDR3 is CASSSPPMEQYF. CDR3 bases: TGTGCCAGCAGTTCACCACCTATGGAGCAGTACTTC.

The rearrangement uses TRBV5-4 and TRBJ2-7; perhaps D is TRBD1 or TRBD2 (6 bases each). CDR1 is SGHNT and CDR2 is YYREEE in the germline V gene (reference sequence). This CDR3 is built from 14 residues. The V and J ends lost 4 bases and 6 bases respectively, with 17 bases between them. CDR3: CASSIGGKIGEQYF. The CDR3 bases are TGTGCCAGCAGCATCGGGGGCAAAATTGGCGAGCAGTACTTC.

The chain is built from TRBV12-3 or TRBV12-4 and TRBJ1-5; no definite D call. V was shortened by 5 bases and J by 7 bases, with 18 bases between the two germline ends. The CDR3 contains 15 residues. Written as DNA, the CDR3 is TGTGCCAGCAGTCGAACCTCGGTGGCACGGCAGCCCCAGCATTTT. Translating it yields CASSRTSVARQPQHF.

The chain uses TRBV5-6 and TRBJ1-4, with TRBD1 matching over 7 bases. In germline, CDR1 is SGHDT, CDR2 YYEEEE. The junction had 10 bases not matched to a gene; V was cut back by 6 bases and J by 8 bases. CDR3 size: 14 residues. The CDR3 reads CASNRQGLGEKLFF. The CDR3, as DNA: TGTGCCAGCAACCGACAGGGTTTGGGGGAAAAACTGTTTTTT.